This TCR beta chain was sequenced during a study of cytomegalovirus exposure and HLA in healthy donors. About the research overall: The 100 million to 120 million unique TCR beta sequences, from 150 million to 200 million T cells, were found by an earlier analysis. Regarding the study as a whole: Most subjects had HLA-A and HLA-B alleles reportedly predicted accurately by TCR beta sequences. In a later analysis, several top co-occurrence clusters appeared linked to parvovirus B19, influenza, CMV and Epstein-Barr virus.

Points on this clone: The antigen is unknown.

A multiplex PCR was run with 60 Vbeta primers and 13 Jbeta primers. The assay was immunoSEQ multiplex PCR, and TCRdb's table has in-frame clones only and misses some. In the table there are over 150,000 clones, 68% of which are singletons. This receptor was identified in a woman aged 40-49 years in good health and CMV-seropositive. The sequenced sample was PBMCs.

The CDR3 DNA is TGCGCCAGCAGAGTAGCGGGATCGGTCGATGAGCAGTTCTTC. Translation: CASRVAGSVDEQFF. The chain recombines TRBV10-2 with TRBJ2-1; TRBD2 aligns across 8 bases. Trimming removed 6 bases from V and 8 bases from J; junction bases left unmatched: 9. The germline V gene encodes CDR1 WSHSY and CDR2 SAAADI. CDR3 size: 14 residues.